This is a list of T cell receptor beta chains from one sample in a study of blood T cell repertoires in COVID-19. Measured with immunoSEQ multiplex PCR; TCRdb has only the in-frame clones, and not every one. The sample has under 200,000 clones, 88% seen once; the top ten hold approximately 5.6%. Sequenced: peripheral blood. The receptors shown here come from a man aged 35-49 years with active or convalescent COVID-19. CDR3s include the opening cysteine and the closing phenylalanine or tryptophan. The order of the fields is clone size, V gene, J gene, D gene, CDR3 length, CDR3 DNA, CDR3 protein. A D gene is named only where the DNA matches it firmly. The size entry is marked missing in some rows and otherwise reads once, few, many or a size class.

NA	TRBV12-5	TRBJ1-1	NA	13	TGTGCTAGTGGCCTCGGAGGGTTTACTGAAGCTTTCTTT	CASGLGGFTEAFF
NA	TRBV28	TRBJ2-6	NA	17	TGTGCCAGCAGCCAACCCGGGGCAGGGGCTGGGGCCAACGTCCTGACTTTC	CASSQPGAGAGANVLTF
NA	TRBV29-1	TRBJ1-2	NA	13	TGCAGCGTTGACGAGGGGGATTTCTATGGCTACACCTTC	CSVDEGDFYGYTF
NA	TRBV7-9	TRBJ2-3	TRBD2	16	TGTGCCAGCAGCTCCCTGGGACTAGCGGGAAGAGATACGCAGTATTTT	CASSSLGLAGRDTQYF
NA	TRBV5-4	TRBJ1-2	NA	13	TGTGCCAGCAGCTCTGGACAGAGGGAAGGCTACACCTTC	CASSSGQREGYTF
few	TRBV5-1	TRBJ2-7	TRBD1	12	TGCGCCAGCAGCTGGGACAGCTACGAGCAGTACTTC	CASSWDSYEQYF
NA	TRBV6-1	TRBJ1-2	TRBD1	16	TGTGCCAGCAGTGAACACGTAGGCAGGGGGCAAAGTGGCTACACCTTC	CASSEHVGRGQSGYTF
many	TRBV6-1	TRBJ2-7	TRBD2	15	TGTGCCAGCAGTGAACAGCTAGCGGGGGCTACCGAGCAGTACTTC	CASSEQLAGATEQYF
NA	TRBV4-1	TRBJ1-1	TRBD1	14	TGCGCCAGCAGCCAAGCTGGGACAGGGGGAAAAGCTTTCTTT	CASSQAGTGGKAFF
NA	TRBV11-2	TRBJ2-1	TRBD2	15	TGTGCCAGCAGCCAAAGCGGGAGAACCTACAATGAGCAGTTCTTC	CASSQSGRTYNEQFF
NA	TRBV28	TRBJ2-7	TRBD1	15	TGTGCCAGCAGTTTAGGCGGGACAGGGAGCCACGAGCAGTACTTC	CASSLGGTGSHEQYF
NA	TRBV29-1	TRBJ1-1	NA	13	TGCAGCGTCCTGAGGGGGGGCGTCACTGAAGCTTTCTTT	CSVLRGGVTEAFF
NA	TRBV14	TRBJ1-1	NA	15	TGTGCCAGCAGCCGCACCGTGGGGCAGGGCACTGAAGCTTTCTTT	CASSRTVGQGTEAFF
NA	TRBV2	TRBJ1-4	TRBD1	15	TGTGCCAGCAGTGGGGTTACAGGGGCAGGGGAAAAACTGTTTTTT	CASSGVTGAGEKLFF
NA	TRBV4-1	TRBJ1-2	TRBD1	15	TGCGCCAGCAGCCAAGATGGACAGGGGGGCTCCGGCTACACCTTC	CASSQDGQGGSGYTF
NA	TRBV27	TRBJ1-1	NA	16	TGTGCCAGCAGTCACCCCCCCGGGACATTGAACACTGAAGCTTTCTTT	CASSHPPGTLNTEAFF
NA	TRBV19	TRBJ2-3	TRBD2	16	TGTGCCAGTAGTATAGTGCTAGCGGGAGCATCGGATACGCAGTATTTT	CASSIVLAGASDTQYF
NA	TRBV24-1	TRBJ2-3	NA	15	TGTGCCACCAGTGATTTGGCGACAGGCACAGATACGCAGTATTTT	CATSDLATGTDTQYF
NA	TRBV11-1	TRBJ2-7	TRBD2	15	TGTGCCAGCAGCTTATCGCGGGGGGTCTCCTACGAGCAGTACTTC	CASSLSRGVSYEQYF
NA	TRBV19	TRBJ1-3	TRBD1	13	TGTGCCAGTAGTCGGACAGGTGGAAACACCATATATTTT	CASSRTGGNTIYF
NA	TRBV5-1	TRBJ2-1	NA	12	TGCGCCAGCAGCTTGACTGACAATGAGCAGTTCTTC	CASSLTDNEQFF
NA	TRBV19	TRBJ1-4	TRBD1	15	TGTGCCAGTAGTAAGAGGACAGGGGGCACGGAAAAACTGTTTTTT	CASSKRTGGTEKLFF
once	TRBV15	TRBJ2-3	NA	14	TGTGCCACCAGCAGAGAGGCTAGCACAGATACGCAGTATTTT	CATSREASTDTQYF
NA	TRBV5-4	TRBJ2-7	TRBD2	14	TGTGCCAGCAGCCCCAGCGGGGGGCTCTACGAGCAGTACTTC	CASSPSGGLYEQYF
NA	TRBV6-6	TRBJ1-1	TRBD1	16	TGTGCCAGCAGTTGGATGACCGGGACAGGGGTTACTGAAGCTTTCTTT	CASSWMTGTGVTEAFF
NA	TRBV19	TRBJ1-5	NA	14	TGTGCCAGTAGTCCTACCCGCGGGGACCAGCCCCAGCATTTT	CASSPTRGDQPQHF
NA	TRBV27	TRBJ1-2	TRBD1	16	TGTGCCAGCAGTTTATCGGGACAGGGGGCCTGGTATGGCTACACCTTC	CASSLSGQGAWYGYTF
NA	TRBV10-1	TRBJ2-4	TRBD2	17	TGCGCCAGCTTACCCTTCGGCGGGGGGCTAGCCAAAAACATTCAGTACTTC	CASLPFGGGLAKNIQYF
NA	TRBV28	TRBJ2-7	NA	14	TGTGCCAGCAGTTTTATAGGGGCCTCCTACGAGCAGTACTTC	CASSFIGASYEQYF
NA	TRBV5-6	TRBJ1-3	TRBD1	18	TGTGCCAGCAGCCCAAGCGGGACAGGGGGTCGCGGTGAAAACACCATATATTTT	CASSPSGTGGRGENTIYF
NA	TRBV7-2	TRBJ1-1	TRBD1	16	TGTGCCAGCAGCTCCCCTCGTGACAGGGCGAACACTGAAGCTTTCTTT	CASSSPRDRANTEAFF
NA	TRBV29-1	TRBJ1-1	NA	12	TGCAGCGTTGTAGTTATGAACACTGAAGCTTTCTTT	CSVVVMNTEAFF
once	TRBV2	TRBJ1-4	NA	15	TGTGCCAGCAAGCGACAGGCGTTAACTAATGAAAAACTGTTTTTT	CASKRQALTNEKLFF
NA	TRBV7-8	TRBJ2-1	TRBD2	16	TGTGCCAGCAACCCCCTGGGGACTAGCGGGAGAAATGAGCAGTTCTTC	CASNPLGTSGRNEQFF
NA	TRBV6-1	TRBJ2-7	NA	15	TGTGCCAGCAGTGAAGCCCCTAGTTCCACCTACGAGCAGTACTTC	CASSEAPSSTYEQYF
NA	TRBV5-1	TRBJ2-5	TRBD2	14	TGCGCCAGCAGCCATTCAGCGGGAGAGGAGACCCAGTACTTC	CASSHSAGEETQYF
NA	TRBV2	TRBJ2-5	TRBD2	14	TGTGCCGGGAAGCGGGACCCCATAGAAAAGACCCAGTACTTC	CAGKRDPIEKTQYF
NA	TRBV18	TRBJ2-1	TRBD1	14	TGTGCCAGCTCAAGCCGACAGGGGGCAGGTGAGCAGTTCTTC	CASSSRQGAGEQFF
NA	TRBV30	TRBJ1-5	TRBD1	15	TGTGCCTGGAGTGTCCGGGACAGGGTAAATCAGCCCCAGCATTTT	CAWSVRDRVNQPQHF
NA	TRBV25-1	TRBJ1-2	NA	11	TGTGCCAGCAGTGCGCGTTTCGGCTACACCTTC	CASSARFGYTF
NA	TRBV10-3	TRBJ1-5	NA	15	TGTGCCATCAGTGACGGGAGTTTGACCAATCAGCCCCAGCATTTT	CAISDGSLTNQPQHF
NA	TRBV18	TRBJ1-5	TRBD1	15	TGTGCCAGCTCAACGGGACAGGGGGCAGGTCAGCCCCAGCATTTT	CASSTGQGAGQPQHF
NA	TRBV19	TRBJ2-3	TRBD2	17	TGTGCCAGTAGTAGCTCCTGGGTAGCGGGGGGGCAAGATACGCAGTATTTT	CASSSSWVAGGQDTQYF
NA	TRBV28	TRBJ1-1	TRBD1	14	TGTGCCAGCAGCACCCGGACAGGGGGTCCGGGAGCTTTCTTT	CASSTRTGGPGAFF
NA	TRBV7-9	TRBJ2-3	TRBD2	15	TGTGCCAGCAGCTTCCGAGCGGGAGCTACAGATACGCAGTATTTT	CASSFRAGATDTQYF
NA	TRBV2	TRBJ1-4	NA	14	TGTGCCAGCAGTGAAGCTCAGGGCGGTGAAAAACTGTTTTTT	CASSEAQGGEKLFF